This TCR beta chain was captured in a study of beta chain features in type 1 diabetes. Findings and limits, study-wide: In patients and controls equally, PCR might favor templates that are shorter. Naive, central memory and Treg TCRB repertoires seemed to resemble each other more closely in patients than they did in healthy donors.

In this sample, this clone turned up many times. What it recognizes is unknown. Every isolated RNA sample was fully reverse transcribed, so sequencing captured expressed TCRB transcripts. Sequencing used immunoSEQ multiplex PCR; TCRdb keeps in-frame clones, though not all of them. The data contain under 400,000 clones, over 9.5% of them singletons. Averaging around 120 mL, one heparinised blood draw came from each individual donor. CDR1 LGHNA and CDR2 YNFKEQ come from the germline V gene. The CDR3 has 15 amino acids. The V and J ends lost 0 bases and 7 bases respectively, with 15 bases between them. V gene TRBV4-2 combines with J gene TRBJ2-5; D gene ambiguous. Source material: naive CD4+ T cells from blood. This receptor was taken from a man in his late teens or twenties in good health. The CDR3 sequence: CASSQDVTPESTQYF. CDR3 nucleotides: TGTGCCAGCAGCCAAGATGTGACACCCGAGTCGACCCAGTACTTC.